The clone carrying this T cell receptor beta chain was seen a few times. As yet, its antigen is unknown. The CDR3 length is 15 residues. Germline loops: CDR1 MNHNY, CDR2 SVGAGI (reference sequence). The sample originates from a study of blood T cells in healthy people across ages. Study results and caveats: Long-lived donors carried more naive CD4+ cells and greater diversity than aged donors.

Sample-barcoded 5' priming and a J-beta primer mix drove a second PCR of 7 to 11 cycles. With 12 random nucleotides, a template-switch adaptor tagged each individual cDNA molecule. TCRdb reanalysed the 5' RACE reads using MiXCR and keeps one entry per CDR3 protein. The sample lists around 780,000 distinct CDR3 sequences; 20% to 30% were seen once. In addition, the sample was reused for a study of T cells of mothers and their children. That report adds: Related and unrelated pairs show similar shaping of TCR recombination output by thymic selection. No clones detected were persistent microchimeric T cell clones.

The TCR sequence derives from a boy aged 5-17 years in good health. The sample taken for sequencing was blood. The rearrangement uses TRBV6-6 and TRBJ2-5, with D perhaps TRBD2 (6 bases). The J call may be mistaken, given a closer DNA end match to TRBJ2-7. CDR3 loop: CASSLPSTSSDEQYF. The CDR3 DNA reads TGTGCCAGCAGTTTACCGTCGACTAGTTCCGACGAGCAGTACTTC.